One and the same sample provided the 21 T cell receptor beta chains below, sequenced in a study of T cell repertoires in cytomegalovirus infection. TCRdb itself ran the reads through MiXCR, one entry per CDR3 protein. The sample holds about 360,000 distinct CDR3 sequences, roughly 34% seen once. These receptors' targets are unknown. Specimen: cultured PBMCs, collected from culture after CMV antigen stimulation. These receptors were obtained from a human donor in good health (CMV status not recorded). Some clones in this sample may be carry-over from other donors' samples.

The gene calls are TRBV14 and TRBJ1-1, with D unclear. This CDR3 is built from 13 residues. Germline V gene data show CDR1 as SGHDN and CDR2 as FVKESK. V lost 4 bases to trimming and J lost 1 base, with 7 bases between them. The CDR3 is CASSRRRNTEAFF. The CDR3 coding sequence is TGTGCCAGCAGCCGTCGGAGGAACACTGAAGCTTTCTTT.

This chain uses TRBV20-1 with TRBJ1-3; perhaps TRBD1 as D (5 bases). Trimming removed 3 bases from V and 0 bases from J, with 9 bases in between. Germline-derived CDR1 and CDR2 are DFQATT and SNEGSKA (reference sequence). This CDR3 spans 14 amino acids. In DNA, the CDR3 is TGCAGTGCTAGTGAGGGGTCCTCTGGAAACACCATATATTTT. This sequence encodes CSASEGSSGNTIYF.

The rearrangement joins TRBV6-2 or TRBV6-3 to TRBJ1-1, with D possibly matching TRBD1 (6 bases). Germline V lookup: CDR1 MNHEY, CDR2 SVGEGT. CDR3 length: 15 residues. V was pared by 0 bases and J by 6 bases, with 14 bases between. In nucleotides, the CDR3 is TGTGCCAGCAGTTACTCGAGCAGGGGAAATGCTGAAGCTTTCTTT. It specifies CASSYSSRGNAEAFF.

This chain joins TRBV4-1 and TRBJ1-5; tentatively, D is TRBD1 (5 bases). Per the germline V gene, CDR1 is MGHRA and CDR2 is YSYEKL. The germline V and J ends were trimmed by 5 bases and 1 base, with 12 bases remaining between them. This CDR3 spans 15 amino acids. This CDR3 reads CASSGGAGSNQPQHF. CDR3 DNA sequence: TGCGCCAGCAGCGGAGGGGCTGGGAGCAATCAGCCCCAGCATTTT.

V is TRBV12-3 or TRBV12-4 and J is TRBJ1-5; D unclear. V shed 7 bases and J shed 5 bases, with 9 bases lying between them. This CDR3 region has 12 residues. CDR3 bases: TGTGCCAGCACGAGGATCGATCAGCCCCAGCATTTT. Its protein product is CASTRIDQPQHF.

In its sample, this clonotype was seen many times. CDR3 sequence (DNA): TGTGCCAGCAGCCAAACGACCGGTTACGAGCAGTACGTC. Its translation is CASSQTTGYEQYV. V and J are TRBV7-2 and TRBJ2-7; D is unclear. The CDR3 contains 13 residues. CDR1 and CDR2 (germline): SGHTA, FQGNSA. V lost 5 bases to trimming and J lost 4 bases, with 12 bases between them.

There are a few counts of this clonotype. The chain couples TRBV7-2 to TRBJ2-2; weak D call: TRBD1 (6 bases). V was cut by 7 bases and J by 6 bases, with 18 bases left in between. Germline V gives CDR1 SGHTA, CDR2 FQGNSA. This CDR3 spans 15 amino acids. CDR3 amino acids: CASTPGTLAAGELFF. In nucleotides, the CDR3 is TGTGCCAGCACCCCAGGGACATTGGCGGCCGGGGAGCTGTTTTTT.

The CDR3 protein is CASTGDRVNTEAFF. CDR3 nucleotides: TGTGCCAGCACCGGGGACAGGGTGAACACTGAAGCTTTCTTT. The V call is TRBV12-3 or TRBV12-4, the J call TRBJ1-1, with TRBD1 identical over 9 bases. CDR3 size: 14 residues. With V trimmed by 7 bases and J by 0 bases, 3 bases remained unmatched.

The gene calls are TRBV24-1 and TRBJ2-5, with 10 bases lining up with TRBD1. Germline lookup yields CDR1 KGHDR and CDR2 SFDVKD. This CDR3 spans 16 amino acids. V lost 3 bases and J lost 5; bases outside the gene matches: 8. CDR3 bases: TGTGCCACCAGTGATAGGACAGGGGGGATGTTGGAGACCCAGTACTTC. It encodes CATSDRTGGMLETQYF.

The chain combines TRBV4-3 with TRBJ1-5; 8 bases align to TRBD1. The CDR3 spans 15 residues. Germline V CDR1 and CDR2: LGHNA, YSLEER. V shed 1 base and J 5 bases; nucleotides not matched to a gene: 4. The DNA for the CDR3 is TGCGCCAGCAGCCAAGGGAGGACAGGGCATCAGCCCCAGCATTTT. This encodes CASSQGRTGHQPQHF.

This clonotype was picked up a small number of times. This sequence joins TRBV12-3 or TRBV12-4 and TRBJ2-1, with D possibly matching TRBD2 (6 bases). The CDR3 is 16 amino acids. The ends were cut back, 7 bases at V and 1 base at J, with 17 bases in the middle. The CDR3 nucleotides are TGTGCCAGCATCCTGGGGACTTCACCTTCCTACAATGAGCAGTTCTTC. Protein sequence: CASILGTSPSYNEQFF.

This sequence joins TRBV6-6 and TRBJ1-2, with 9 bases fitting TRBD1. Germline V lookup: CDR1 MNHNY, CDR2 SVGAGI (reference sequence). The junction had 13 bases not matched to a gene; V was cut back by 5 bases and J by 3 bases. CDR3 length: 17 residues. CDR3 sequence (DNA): TGTGCCAGCAGTACAACTACAGGGGGCGTGTTGTACTATGGCTACACCTTC. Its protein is CASSTTTGGVLYYGYTF.

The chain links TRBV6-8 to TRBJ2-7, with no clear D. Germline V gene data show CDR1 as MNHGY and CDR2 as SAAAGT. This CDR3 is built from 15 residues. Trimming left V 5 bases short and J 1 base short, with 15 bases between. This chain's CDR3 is CASSRDPGVSYEQYF. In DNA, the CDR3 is TGTGCCAGCAGTCGCGATCCAGGTGTATCCTACGAGCAGTACTTC.

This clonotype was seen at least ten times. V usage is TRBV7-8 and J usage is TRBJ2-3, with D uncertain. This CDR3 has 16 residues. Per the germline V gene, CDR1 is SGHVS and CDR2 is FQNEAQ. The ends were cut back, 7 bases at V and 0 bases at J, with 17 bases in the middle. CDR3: CASTLRAITSTDTQYF. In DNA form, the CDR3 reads TGTGCCAGCACCCTACGGGCGATCACTAGCACAGATACGCAGTATTTT.

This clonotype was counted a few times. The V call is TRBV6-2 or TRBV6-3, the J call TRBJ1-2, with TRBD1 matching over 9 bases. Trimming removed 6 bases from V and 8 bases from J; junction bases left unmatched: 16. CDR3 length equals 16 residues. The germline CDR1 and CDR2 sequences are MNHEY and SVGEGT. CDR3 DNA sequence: TGTGCCAGCAGCACGGGACAGGGAAGTACTAAACGCGGCTACACCTTC. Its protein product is CASSTGQGSTKRGYTF.

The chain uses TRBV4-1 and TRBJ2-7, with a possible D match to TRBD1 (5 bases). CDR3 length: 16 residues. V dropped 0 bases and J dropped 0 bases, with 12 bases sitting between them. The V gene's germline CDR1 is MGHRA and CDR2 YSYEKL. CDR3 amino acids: CASSQDWGRSSYEQYF. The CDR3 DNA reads TGCGCCAGCAGCCAAGATTGGGGCAGGAGCTCCTACGAGCAGTACTTC.

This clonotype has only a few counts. The CDR3 here is CASSTTGDQPQHF. CDR3 sequence (DNA): TGTGCCAGCAGCACAACAGGGGATCAGCCCCAGCATTTT. V usage is TRBV7-2 and J usage is TRBJ1-5; 7 bases are a match to TRBD1. Unmatched junction bases numbered 3, after V lost 5 bases and J lost 5 bases. The CDR3 spans 13 residues. CDR1 and CDR2 from the germline V gene are SGHTA and FQGNSA.

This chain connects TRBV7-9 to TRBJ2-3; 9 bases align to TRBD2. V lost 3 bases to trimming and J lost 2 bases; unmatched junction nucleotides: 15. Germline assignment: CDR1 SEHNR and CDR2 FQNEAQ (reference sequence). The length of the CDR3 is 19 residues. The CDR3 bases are TGTGCCAGCAGCTTTTACGTGGCGGGAGGGGGGGGATCCACAGATACGCAGTATTTT. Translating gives CASSFYVAGGGGSTDTQYF.

CDR3 DNA sequence: TGCAGTGCTAGAATATCGGGGGTGTTGAACTATGGCTACACCTTC. This gives the protein CSARISGVLNYGYTF. The chain employs TRBV20-1 and TRBJ1-2; TRBD1 might be the D (5 bases). The length of the CDR3 is 15 residues. V dropped 2 bases and J dropped 2 bases, with 15 bases sitting between them. From germline, CDR1 is DFQATT and CDR2 SNEGSKA (reference sequence).

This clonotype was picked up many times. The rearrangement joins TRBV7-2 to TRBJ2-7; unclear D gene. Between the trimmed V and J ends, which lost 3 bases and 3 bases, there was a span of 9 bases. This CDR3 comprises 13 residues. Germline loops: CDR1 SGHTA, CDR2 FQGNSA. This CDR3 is CASSFGQVYEQYF. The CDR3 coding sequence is TGTGCCAGCAGCTTCGGTCAGGTCTACGAGCAGTACTTC.

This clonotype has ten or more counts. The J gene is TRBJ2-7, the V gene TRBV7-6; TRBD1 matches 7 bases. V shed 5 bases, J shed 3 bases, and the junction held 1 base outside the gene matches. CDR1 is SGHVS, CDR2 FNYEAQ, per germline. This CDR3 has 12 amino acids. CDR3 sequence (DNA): TGTGCCAGCAGCGGGGACAGCTACGAGCAGTACTTC. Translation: CASSGDSYEQYF. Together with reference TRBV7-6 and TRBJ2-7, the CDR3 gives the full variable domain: GAGVSQSPRYKVTKRGQDVALRCDPISGHVSLYWYRQALGQGPEFLTYFNYEAQQDKSGLPNDRFSAERPEGSISTLTIQRTEQRDSAMYRCASSGDSYEQYFGPGTRLTVT.